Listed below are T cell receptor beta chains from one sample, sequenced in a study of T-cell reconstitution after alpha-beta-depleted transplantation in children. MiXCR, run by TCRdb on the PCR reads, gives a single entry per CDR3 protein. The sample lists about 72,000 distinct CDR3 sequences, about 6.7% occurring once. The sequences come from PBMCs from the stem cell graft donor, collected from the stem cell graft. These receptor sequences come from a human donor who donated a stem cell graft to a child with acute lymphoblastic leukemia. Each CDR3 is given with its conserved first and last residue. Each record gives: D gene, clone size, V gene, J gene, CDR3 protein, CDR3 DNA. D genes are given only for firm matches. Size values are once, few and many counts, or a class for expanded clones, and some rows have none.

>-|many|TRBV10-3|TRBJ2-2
CATKLASTGELFF
TGTGCCACCAAGCTAGCGTCCACCGGGGAGCTGTTTTTT
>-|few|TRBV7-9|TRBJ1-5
CASSHDSDNQPQHF
TGTGCCAGCAGTCATGACAGTGACAATCAGCCCCAGCATTTT
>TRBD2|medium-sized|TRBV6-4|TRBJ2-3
CASSDSTSGGADTQYF
TGTGCCAGCAGTGACTCGACTAGCGGGGGGGCAGATACGCAGTATTTT
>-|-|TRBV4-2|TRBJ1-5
CAMGLGQPGANPQHF
TGTGCCATGGGCCTAGGGCAGCCCGGAGCTAACCCCCAGCATTTT
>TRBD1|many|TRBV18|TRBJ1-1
CASSTGGNTEAFF
TGTGCCAGCTCGACAGGGGGGAACACTGAAGCTTTCTTT
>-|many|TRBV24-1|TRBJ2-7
CATSGGAEREQYF
TGTGCCACCAGCGGCGGGGCAGAACGAGAGCAGTACTTC
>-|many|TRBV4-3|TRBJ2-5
CASSQDYYPQETQYF
TGCGCCAGCAGCCAAGATTACTATCCACAAGAGACCCAGTACTTC
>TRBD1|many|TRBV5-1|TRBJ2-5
CASNSWTGEKNHYF
TGCGCCAGCAACTCTTGGACAGGGGAGAAGAACCATTACTTC
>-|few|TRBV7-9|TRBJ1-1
CASSLNQGRDTEAFF
TGTGCCAGCAGCTTAAATCAGGGGCGGGACACTGAAGCTTTCTTT
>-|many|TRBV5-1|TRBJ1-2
CASSLGTALDGYTF
TGCGCCAGCAGCCTCGGGACGGCATTAGATGGCTACACCTTC
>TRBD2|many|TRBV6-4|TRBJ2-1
CASSVGEGFTPNEQFF
TGTGCCAGCAGTGTAGGGGAGGGGTTCACTCCCAATGAGCAGTTCTTC
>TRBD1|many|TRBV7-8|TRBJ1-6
CASSLFPTGRSYNSPLHF
TGTGCCAGCAGCTTATTTCCGACAGGGAGGTCCTATAATTCACCCCTCCACTTT
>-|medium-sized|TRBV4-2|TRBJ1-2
CASSQTGGRDGYTF
TGTGCCAGCAGTCAGACGGGGGGCCGAGATGGCTACACCTTC
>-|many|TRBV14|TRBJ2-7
CASSQDTGRLSYEQYF
TGTGCCAGCAGCCAAGATACGGGCAGGTTGTCCTACGAGCAGTACTTC
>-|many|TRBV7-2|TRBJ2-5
CASSYQQETQYF
TGTGCCAGCAGCTACCAACAAGAGACCCAGTACTTC
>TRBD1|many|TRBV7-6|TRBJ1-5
CASSLRTGSNQPQHF
TGTGCCAGCAGCTTACGGACAGGCTCTAATCAGCCCCAGCATTTT
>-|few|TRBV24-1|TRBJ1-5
CATSDFSSDQPQHF
TGTGCCACCAGTGATTTCTCGTCCGATCAGCCCCAGCATTTT
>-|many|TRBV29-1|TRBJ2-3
CSVGIGAAWTDTQYF
TGCAGCGTTGGAATTGGGGCCGCGTGGACAGATACGCAGTATTTT
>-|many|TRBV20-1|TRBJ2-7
CSARRSSSYEQYF
TGCAGTGCTAGGAGGAGTTCCTCCTACGAGCAGTACTTC
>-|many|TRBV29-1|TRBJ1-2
CSVSEGYNYGYTF
TGCAGCGTTAGTGAGGGTTATAACTATGGCTACACCTTC